The clone carrying this TCR beta chain was seen just once. Its antigen remains unknown. This sample is drawn from a study of PD-1 blockade in classical Hodgkin lymphoma. General observations from the study: Newly diagnosed and completely responding patients shared comparable baseline diversity.

The repertoire was sequenced with immunoSEQ multiplex PCR; TCRdb's copy has only in-frame clones and lacks some. Found here are about 98,000 clones, about nine tenths of them singletons; the top ten hold 2.8%. Each of the patients experienced relapse following autologous stem cell transplantation, and their brentuximab vedotin exposure differed. Trimming at V came to 5 bases and at J to 6 bases, leaving 9 bases not matched to a gene. The CDR3 loop spans 15 amino acids. Per germline, CDR1 SGHVS and CDR2 FQNEAQ. V gene TRBV7-8 combines with J gene TRBJ2-2, with TRBD2 matching 7 bases. This TCR derives from a human donor with classical Hodgkin lymphoma. Sequenced here: peripheral blood mononuclear cells (PBMCs), sampled at baseline. CDR3 bases: TGTGCCAGCAGCCTACGGGACTATTTCGCCGGGGAGCTGTTTTTT. Translating gives CASSLRDYFAGELFF. The entire variable domain, with the rest obtained from reference TRBV7-8 and TRBJ2-2, is as follows: GAGVSQSPRYKVAKRGQDVALRCDPISGHVSLFWYQQALGQGPEFLTYFQNEAQLDKSGLPSDRFFAERPEGSVSTLKIQRTQQEDSAVYLCASSLRDYFAGELFFGEGSRLTVL.